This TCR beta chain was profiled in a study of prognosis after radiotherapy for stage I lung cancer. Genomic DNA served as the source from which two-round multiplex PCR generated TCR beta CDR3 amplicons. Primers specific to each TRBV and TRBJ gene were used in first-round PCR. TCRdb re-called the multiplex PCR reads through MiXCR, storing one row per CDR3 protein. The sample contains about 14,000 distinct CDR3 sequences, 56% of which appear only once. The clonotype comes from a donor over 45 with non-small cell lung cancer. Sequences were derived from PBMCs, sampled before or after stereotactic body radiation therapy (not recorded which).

DNA for the CDR3: TGTGCCACCAGTGATTCCGGAGGAGGGACAGATACGCAGTATTTT. Its translation: CATSDSGGGTDTQYF. The rearrangement joins TRBV24-1 to TRBJ2-3; tentatively, D is TRBD2 (6 bases). The ends were cut back, 2 bases at V and 3 bases at J, with 11 bases in the middle. Per the germline V gene, CDR1 is KGHDR and CDR2 is SFDVKD. CDR3 length: 15 residues.